This entry is about one T cell receptor beta chain. The data were obtained in a study of radiotherapy plus CTLA-4 blockade in lung cancer. Using immunoSEQ multiplex PCR, the repertoire was profiled, and TCRdb retains in-frame clones only, with some absent. The data hold around 63,000 clones, with around 76% observed a single time. Per the germline V gene, CDR1 is MNHNS and CDR2 is SASEGT. The CDR3 is made up of 15 amino acids. Deletions cut 6 bases from V and 0 bases from J, with 12 bases between. The receptor was isolated from a human donor with non-small cell lung cancer whose response to radiotherapy plus ipilimumab could not be evaluated. Some clones in this sample may be carry-over from other donors' samples. The sample consisted of peripheral blood, taken from a patient treated with radiotherapy plus ipilimumab. The genes are TRBV6-1 and TRBJ2-4; D might be TRBD2 (6 bases). CDR3 coding DNA: TGTGCCAGCAGCTCGGGGGTGATAGCCAAAAACATTCAGTACTTC. Residues: CASSSGVIAKNIQYF.